Below are 32 T cell receptor beta chains sequenced from a single sample in a study of radiotherapy plus CTLA-4 blockade in lung cancer. Measured with immunoSEQ multiplex PCR; TCRdb has only the in-frame clones, and not every one. The repertoire holds more than 90,000 clones, about four fifths seen once, with approximately 5% in the top ten. The material sequenced was peripheral blood, taken from a patient treated with radiotherapy plus ipilimumab. The origin of the receptors is a human donor with non-small cell lung cancer who had a partial response to radiotherapy plus ipilimumab.

This chain uses TRBV7-2 with TRBJ2-1, with D possibly TRBD1 on 5 matching bases. Trimming stripped 0 bases from V and 4 bases from J, with 10 bases between. Per germline, CDR1 SGHTA and CDR2 FQGNSA. The CDR3 extends over 15 amino acids. Here the CDR3 reads CASSLARGQYNEQFF. For the CDR3, the DNA is TGTGCCAGCAGCTTAGCAAGGGGCCAATACAATGAGCAGTTCTTC.

The gene calls are TRBV28 and TRBJ1-1; 8 nucleotides line up with TRBD1. J gave up 2 bases and V 6 bases, and 8 bases lay outside the gene matches. Germline CDR1 MDHEN, CDR2 SYDVKM. The CDR3 extends over 15 amino acids. The CDR3 DNA sequence: TGTGCCAGCAGGATGGCAGGGGGCGGAAACACTGAAGCTTTCTTT. It encodes CASRMAGGGNTEAFF.

The V call is TRBV5-1, the J call TRBJ2-1; 7 nucleotides line up with TRBD1. The CDR3 totals 16 residues. J gave up 0 bases and V 4 bases, and 7 bases lay outside the gene matches. The germline gives CDR1 SGHRS, CDR2 YFSETQ. CDR3 coding DNA: TGCGCCAGCAGCCTGATGACAGGGAGCTCCTACAATGAGCAGTTCTTC. Residues: CASSLMTGSSYNEQFF.

This clone was found a few times. The chain joins TRBV28 to TRBJ2-1; 7 bases match TRBD2. The CDR3 has 19 amino acids. Germline assignment: CDR1 MDHEN and CDR2 SYDVKM. V shed 7 bases, J shed 4 bases, and the junction held 22 bases outside the gene matches. This CDR3 is CASTSLSGTEVFLYNEQFF. CDR3 DNA sequence: TGTGCCAGCACCTCTCTAAGCGGGACTGAAGTTTTTTTGTACAATGAGCAGTTCTTC.

This sequence joins TRBV28 and TRBJ2-2; D possibly corresponds to TRBD1 (5 bases). With 5 bases removed from V and 2 bases from J, the gap between germline ends came to 15 bases. The CDR3 runs 16 residues. Germline V gene data show CDR1 as MDHEN and CDR2 as SYDVKM. CDR3 protein: CASSTNWGSNTGELFF. The DNA for the CDR3 is TGTGCCAGCAGTACGAATTGGGGCTCCAACACCGGGGAGCTGTTTTTT. Variable domain in full (rest from reference TRBV28 and TRBJ2-2): DVKVTQSSRYLVKRTGEKVFLECVQDMDHENMFWYRQDPGLGLRLIYFSYDVKMKEKGDIPEGYSVSREKKERFSLILESASTNQTSMYLCASSTNWGSNTGELFFGEGSRLTVL.

This chain joins TRBV10-1 and TRBJ2-3; tentatively, D is TRBD1 (6 bases). The V end lost 5 bases, the J end lost 3 bases, and 12 bases lay between the germline ends. Germline CDR1 is WNHNN and CDR2 is SYGVQD (reference sequence). The CDR3 is 14 amino acids. The CDR3 DNA sequence: TGCGCCAGCAGTAAACAGGGCGGAACAGATACGCAGTATTTT. Protein product: CASSKQGGTDTQYF.

V usage is TRBV7-9 and J usage is TRBJ2-3; 9 bases match TRBD1. V lost 5 bases, J lost 4 bases, and 4 bases stayed unmatched. Germline CDR1 SEHNR, CDR2 FQNEAQ (reference sequence). The CDR3 has 14 amino acids. Written as DNA, the CDR3 is TGTGCCAGCAGCCAAAGACAGGGGGCAGATACGCAGTATTTT. Translated: CASSQRQGADTQYF.

This chain uses TRBV30 with TRBJ1-1; possibly TRBD1 for D (5 bases). The CDR3 spans 14 residues. Germline-derived CDR1 and CDR2 are GTSNPN and SVGIG (reference sequence). The V and J ends lost 3 bases and 1 base respectively, with 12 bases between them. The CDR3 is CAWSAGWGNTEAFF. In DNA form, the CDR3 reads TGTGCCTGGAGCGCAGGGTGGGGGAACACTGAAGCTTTCTTT.

The gene calls are TRBV30 and TRBJ2-3; D remains unclear. The CDR3 has 12 amino acids. Germline V gives CDR1 GTSNPN, CDR2 SVGIG (reference sequence). The V and J ends lost 1 base and 6 bases respectively, with 8 bases between them. DNA of the CDR3: TGTGCCTGGAGTGGTCTTGCGGATACGCAGTATTTT. Residues: CAWSGLADTQYF.

The CDR3 loop reads CASSKQGAAGDEQYF. The CDR3, as DNA: TGTGCCAGCAGCAAACAGGGGGCGGCAGGCGACGAGCAGTACTTC. The rearrangement joins TRBV6-5 to TRBJ2-7, with TRBD1 matching 9 bases. CDR1 MNHEY and CDR2 SVGAGI come from the germline V gene. The ends lost 6 bases at V and 5 bases at J; junction bases unmatched: 11. This CDR3 region has 15 residues.

This clone was picked up a small number of times. This chain uses TRBV5-1 with TRBJ2-1; 7 bases align to TRBD1. CDR1 and CDR2 from the germline V gene are SGHRS and YFSETQ. V was clipped by 0 bases and J by 10 bases; unmatched bases: 4. This CDR3 has 13 residues. CDR3 region: CASSLDRGREQFF. In DNA form, the CDR3 reads TGCGCCAGCAGCTTGGACAGGGGAAGGGAGCAGTTCTTC.

The chain links TRBV6-6 to TRBJ2-1; the match to TRBD1 covers 11 bases. Germline CDR1 reads MNHNY; CDR2 reads SVGAGI (reference sequence). Trimming cost V 7 bases and J 7 bases; bases outside gene matches: 6. The CDR3 is made up of 14 amino acids. The CDR3 reads CASNTGTGGNEQFF. In DNA form, the CDR3 reads TGTGCCAGCAATACCGGGACAGGGGGAAATGAGCAGTTCTTC.

The count of this clone is one. The V gene is TRBV5-8, the J gene TRBJ2-1, with a tentative D call TRBD2 (7 bases). There are 15 residues in the CDR3. The V end lost 5 bases, the J end lost 2 bases, and 14 bases lay between the germline ends. Germline CDR1 SGHTS, CDR2 YDEGEE. CDR3 bases: TGTGCCAGCAGACTGGGGGGGGCCACCTACAATGAGCAGTTCTTC. Translating gives CASRLGGATYNEQFF.

This clone has a handful of counts. The chain joins TRBV7-9 to TRBJ2-7, with D perhaps TRBD2 (5 bases). From germline, CDR1 is SEHNR and CDR2 FQNEAQ (reference sequence). CDR3 length: 14 amino acids. V was cut by 8 bases and J by 3 bases, with 17 bases left in between. The CDR3 region has the DNA TGTGCCAGCTCCTTGCGGGCGGGCCTCTACGAGCAGTACTTC. Translation: CASSLRAGLYEQYF.

The chain is built from TRBV14 and TRBJ2-7; 9 bases are a match to TRBD1. The length of the CDR3 is 15 residues. J lost 2 bases, V lost 3 bases, and 5 bases had no gene match. Germline lookup yields CDR1 SGHDN and CDR2 FVKESK. CDR3 residues: CASSHWTGDPYEQYF. CDR3 DNA sequence: TGTGCCAGCAGCCATTGGACAGGGGACCCCTACGAGCAGTACTTC.

V is TRBV27 and J is TRBJ1-1; TRBD1 is a possible D gene (5 bases). Trimming removed 6 bases from V and 4 bases from J, with 18 bases in between. The CDR3 is 15 residues long. Looked up from germline, CDR1 is MNHEY and CDR2 is SMNVEV (reference sequence). The CDR3 nucleotides read TGTGCCAGCAGCCTAAGAGCAGGGTGGGGCACTGAAGCTTTCTTT. Translated, it gives CASSLRAGWGTEAFF.

The genes are TRBV13 and TRBJ2-1; D is perhaps TRBD2 (6 bases). This CDR3 comprises 15 residues. V was cut by 7 bases and J by 6 bases, with 19 bases left in between. Looked up from germline, CDR1 is PRHDT and CDR2 is FYEKMQ (reference sequence). This CDR3 reads CASTPPEWEVNEQFF. The CDR3 DNA reads as TGTGCCAGCACCCCCCCCGAGTGGGAGGTCAATGAGCAGTTCTTC.

The CDR3 nucleotides are TGTGCCAGCAGCGGCGGGACTAGCGGGAGTACCTACGAGCAGTACGTC. Residues: CASSGGTSGSTYEQYV. This sequence joins TRBV21-1 and TRBJ2-7; TRBD2, the table's D call, was not compared with the DNA. TRBV21-1 represents a pseudogene. This CDR3 has 16 residues.

This clone was counted only a few times. This chain joins TRBV27 and TRBJ1-5; D perhaps matches TRBD1 (5 bases). CDR1 is MNHEY, CDR2 SMNVEV, per germline (reference sequence). This CDR3 is 16 amino acids long. With 1 base removed from V and 5 bases from J, the gap between germline ends came to 15 bases. The CDR3 region has the DNA TGTGCCAGCAGTTTATTGACGGAGCGGGGGTATCAGCCCCAGCATTTT. Translated, it gives CASSLLTERGYQPQHF.

This chain uses TRBV6-5 with TRBJ2-1; TRBD1 might be the D (7 bases). Germline CDR1 MNHEY, CDR2 SVGAGI. Trimming stripped 6 bases from V and 5 bases from J, with 17 bases between. The CDR3 runs 15 residues. The CDR3 sequence is CASRPSGGINNEQFF. The CDR3 coding sequence is TGTGCCAGCAGACCCTCAGGGGGGATCAACAATGAGCAGTTCTTC.

The genes are TRBV27 and TRBJ2-7; TRBD2 agrees at 12 bases. The CDR3 totals 16 residues. The J segment lost 2 bases and the V segment lost 4 bases, leaving 6 bases of the junction unmatched. Germline-derived CDR1 and CDR2 are MNHEY and SMNVEV (reference sequence). CDR3: CASSSTRTSGAYEQYF. In DNA form, the CDR3 reads TGTGCCAGCAGTTCGACCAGGACTAGCGGGGCCTACGAGCAGTACTTC.

This chain joins TRBV7-3 and TRBJ2-1, with no clear D. Germline V lookup: CDR1 SGHTA, CDR2 FQGTGA. Trimming left V 1 base short and J 1 base short, with 8 bases between. There are 15 residues in the CDR3. This CDR3 is CASSLSATSYNEQFF. The CDR3 DNA is TGTGCCAGCAGCTTAAGCGCCACTTCCTACAATGAGCAGTTCTTC.

A word on this clone: The sample contains more than one DNA sequence encoding this CDR3. This rearrangement joins TRBV11-2 to TRBJ1-1, with no clear D. CDR1 SGHAT and CDR2 FQNNGV come from the germline V gene. This CDR3 has 14 amino acids. V shed 1 base and J shed 1 base, with 7 bases lying between them. CDR3 coding DNA: TGTGCCAGCAGCTTAGGGGCGGGGAACACTGAAGCTTTCTTT. As protein: CASSLGAGNTEAFF. The full variable domain, with the rest looked up from reference TRBV11-2 and TRBJ1-1, is EAGVAQSPRYKIIEKRQSVAFWCNPISGHATLYWYQQILGQGPKLLIQFQNNGVVDDSQLPKDRFSAERLKGVDSTLKIQPAKLEDSAVYLCASSLGAGNTEAFFGQGTRLTVV.

The chain links TRBV7-8 to TRBJ2-1; the match to TRBD2 covers 9 bases. Per the germline V gene, CDR1 is SGHVS and CDR2 is FQNEAQ. V shed 6 bases, J shed 3 bases, and the junction held 6 bases outside the gene matches. This CDR3 is 15 amino acids long. This chain's CDR3 is CASSSGLAFYNEQFF. In DNA form, the CDR3 reads TGTGCCAGCAGTTCGGGACTAGCCTTCTACAATGAGCAGTTCTTC.

The V gene is TRBV28, the J gene TRBJ1-4; a weak D match, TRBD1 (6 bases). Trimming stripped 3 bases from V and 5 bases from J, with 13 bases between. Germline values: CDR1 MDHEN, CDR2 SYDVKM. The CDR3 has 15 residues. CDR3 loop: CASSFYRALNEKLFF. In nucleotides, the CDR3 is TGTGCCAGCAGTTTTTACAGGGCCTTGAATGAAAAACTGTTTTTT.

The chain has TRBV5-1 and TRBJ1-1; D remains unclear. The V gene's germline CDR1 is SGHRS and CDR2 YFSETQ. This CDR3 contains 13 residues. The V end lost 4 bases, the J end lost 2 bases, and 9 bases lay between the germline ends. This chain's CDR3 is CASSPGINTEAFF. As DNA, the CDR3 is TGCGCCAGCAGCCCGGGGATTAACACTGAAGCTTTCTTT. The variable domain in full, with the rest retrieved from reference TRBV5-1 and TRBJ1-1, is KAGVTQTPRYLIKTRGQQVTLSCSPISGHRSVSWYQQTPGQGLQFLFEYFSETQRNKGNFPGRFSGRQFSNSRSEMNVSTLELGDSALYLCASSPGINTEAFFGQGTRLTVV.

The chain recombines TRBV5-4 with TRBJ1-1; D uncertain. Germline V lookup: CDR1 SGHNT, CDR2 YYREEE (reference sequence). The V end lost 0 bases, the J end lost 10 bases, and 16 bases lay between the germline ends. This CDR3 region has 14 residues. The CDR3 loop reads CASSLDSTSRGAFF. CDR3 sequence (DNA): TGTGCCAGCAGCTTGGACAGCACCTCCCGGGGAGCTTTCTTT. The entire variable domain, with the rest obtained from reference TRBV5-4 and TRBJ1-1, is as follows: ETGVTQSPTHLIKTRGQQVTLRCSSQSGHNTVSWYQQALGQGPQFIFQYYREEENGRGNFPPRFSGLQFPNYSSELNVNALELDDSALYLCASSLDSTSRGAFFGQGTRLTVV.

The rearrangement uses TRBV9 and TRBJ2-3, with a weak D call TRBD2 (6 bases). V lost 2 bases, J lost 6 bases, and 10 bases lay in between. Looked up from germline, CDR1 is SGDLS and CDR2 is YYNGEE. There are 13 residues in the CDR3. The CDR3 DNA reads as TGTGCCAGCAGCGTCGGGGAGGATGATACGCAGTATTTT. Residues: CASSVGEDDTQYF.

The chain is built from TRBV5-1 and TRBJ2-5; 8 nucleotides line up with TRBD2. Germline assignment: CDR1 SGHRS and CDR2 YFSETQ. The J segment lost 2 bases and the V segment lost 1 base, leaving 4 bases of the junction unmatched. The CDR3 extends over 15 amino acids. CDR3 sequence reads: CASSLTLAGQETQYF. CDR3 in DNA: TGCGCCAGCAGCTTGACGCTAGCGGGTCAAGAGACCCAGTACTTC. Using reference TRBV5-1 and TRBJ2-5 for the parts outside the CDR3, the full variable domain is KAGVTQTPRYLIKTRGQQVTLSCSPISGHRSVSWYQQTPGQGLQFLFEYFSETQRNKGNFPGRFSGRQFSNSRSEMNVSTLELGDSALYLCASSLTLAGQETQYFGPGTRLLVL.

This clone came up a few times. The V gene is TRBV10-3, the J gene TRBJ2-7; 12 nucleotides align to TRBD2. The V and J ends lost 2 bases and 2 bases, in that order; junction bases with no gene match: 1. The CDR3 covers 15 residues. Germline CDR1 ENHRY, CDR2 SYGVKD. CDR3 in amino acids: CAISETSGRTYEQYF. The CDR3, as DNA: TGTGCCATCAGTGAGACTAGCGGGAGGACCTACGAGCAGTACTTC.

V usage is TRBV19 and J usage is TRBJ1-4; no reliable D call. Per the germline V gene, CDR1 is LNHDA and CDR2 is SQIVND (reference sequence). This CDR3 spans 15 amino acids. V dropped 2 bases and J dropped 7 bases, with 14 bases sitting between them. For the CDR3, the DNA is TGTGCCAGTAGTATATCAGCAATGGAGGGTGAAAAACTGTTTTTT. It is translated as CASSISAMEGEKLFF.

This clone showed up just once. Here the CDR3 DNA reads TGTGCCACCAGCAGAGTCTTGCCAATTTCAGGGGGCCCGGAAAACATTCAGTACTTC. Its translation is CATSRVLPISGGPENIQYF. The chain uses TRBV15 and TRBJ2-4, with 8 bases matching TRBD1. The CDR3 is 19 residues long. Per the germline V gene, CDR1 is LNHNV and CDR2 is YYDKDF (reference sequence). The trim removed 1 base at V and 5 bases at J, leaving 16 bases unmatched.